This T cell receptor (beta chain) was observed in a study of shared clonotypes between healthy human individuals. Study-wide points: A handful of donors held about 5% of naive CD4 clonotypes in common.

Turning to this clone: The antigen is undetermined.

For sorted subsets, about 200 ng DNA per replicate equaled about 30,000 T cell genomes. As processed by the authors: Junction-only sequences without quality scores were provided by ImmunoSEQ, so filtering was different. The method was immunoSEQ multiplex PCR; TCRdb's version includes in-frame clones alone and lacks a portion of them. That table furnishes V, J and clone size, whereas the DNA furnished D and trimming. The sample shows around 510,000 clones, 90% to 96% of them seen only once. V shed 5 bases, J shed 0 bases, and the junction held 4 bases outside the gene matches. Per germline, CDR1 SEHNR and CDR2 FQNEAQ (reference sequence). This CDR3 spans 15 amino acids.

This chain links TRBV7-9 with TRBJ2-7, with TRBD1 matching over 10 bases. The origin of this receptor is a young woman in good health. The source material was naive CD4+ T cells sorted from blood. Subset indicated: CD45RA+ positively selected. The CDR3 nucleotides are TGTGCCAGCAGCACGGGGACAGGGGCCTCCTACGAGCAGTACTTC. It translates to CASSTGTGASYEQYF. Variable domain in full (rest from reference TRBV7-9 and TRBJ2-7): DTGVSQNPRHKITKRGQNVTFRCDPISEHNRLYWYRQTLGQGPEFLTYFQNEAQLEKSRLLSDRFSAERPKGSFSTLEIQRTEQGDSAMYLCASSTGTGASYEQYFGPGTRLTVT.